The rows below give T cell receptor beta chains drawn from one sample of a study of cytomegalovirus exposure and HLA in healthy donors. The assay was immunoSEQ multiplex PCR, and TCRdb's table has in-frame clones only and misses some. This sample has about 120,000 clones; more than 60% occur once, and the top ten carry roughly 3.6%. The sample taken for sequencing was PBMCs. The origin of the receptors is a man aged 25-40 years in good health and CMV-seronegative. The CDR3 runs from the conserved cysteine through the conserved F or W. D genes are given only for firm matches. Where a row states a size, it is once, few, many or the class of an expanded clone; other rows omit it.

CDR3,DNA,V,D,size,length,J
CASSPRTGSYEQYF,TGTGCCAGCAGTCCTAGGACAGGTTCCTACGAGCAGTACTTC,TRBV27,TRBD1,NA,14,TRBJ2-7
CASSLFQGDSGELFF,TGCGCCAGCAGCTTGTTTCAGGGCGACTCCGGGGAGCTGTTTTTT,TRBV5-1,NA,once,15,TRBJ2-2
CASSLGGAGIYYEQYF,TGTGCCAGCAGTTTAGGGGGGGCAGGGATATACTACGAGCAGTACTTC,TRBV28,NA,NA,16,TRBJ2-7
CASTPYTGELFF,TGTGCCAGCACCCCTTACACCGGGGAGCTGTTTTTT,TRBV28,NA,NA,12,TRBJ2-2
CAWSVRELSTDTQYF,TGTGCCTGGAGTGTACGTGAGCTTAGCACAGATACGCAGTATTTT,TRBV30,NA,NA,15,TRBJ2-3
CSPRVQETQYF,TGCAGCCCTCGGGTCCAAGAGACCCAGTACTTC,TRBV20-1,NA,NA,11,TRBJ2-5
CATSTLRQGNEKLFF,TGTGCCACCAGCACCCTCAGACAGGGGAATGAAAAACTGTTTTTT,TRBV15,TRBD1,few,15,TRBJ1-4
CASSLGPQGAAHTEAFF,TGTGCCAGCAGCTTGGGTCCCCAGGGGGCCGCGCACACTGAAGCTTTCTTT,TRBV5-5,TRBD1,NA,17,TRBJ1-1
CASSQEASTGVHEQYF,TGTGCCAGCAGCCAAGAGGCCTCTACGGGGGTCCACGAGCAGTACTTC,TRBV4-2,NA,NA,16,TRBJ2-7
CASSPQTGRHYGHTF,TGTGCCAGCAGCCCTCAGACAGGGCGACACTATGGCCACACCTTC,TRBV13,TRBD1,NA,15,TRBJ1-2
CASSQGAQVDTEAFF,TGTGCCAGCAGCCAGGGGGCGCAGGTAGACACTGAAGCTTTCTTT,TRBV5-4,TRBD1,NA,15,TRBJ1-1
CASSSPYRETQYF,TGTGCCAGCAGTTCTCCTTATCGAGAGACCCAGTACTTC,TRBV28,NA,few,13,TRBJ2-5
CASSEDGSNQPQHF,TGTGCCAGCAGTGAAGACGGTAGCAATCAGCCCCAGCATTTT,TRBV2,NA,few,14,TRBJ1-5
CASSLQGAPISEQYF,TGTGCCAGCAGCCTTCAGGGGGCCCCCATCTCCGAGCAGTACTTC,TRBV5-4,TRBD1,NA,15,TRBJ2-7
CASSEAQGNTEAFF,TGTGCCAGCAGTGAAGCACAGGGGAACACTGAAGCTTTCTTT,TRBV6-1,NA,NA,14,TRBJ1-1
CASSRYDRNTGELFF,TGTGCCAGCAGCCGGTACGACAGGAACACCGGGGAGCTGTTTTTT,TRBV4-2,NA,once,15,TRBJ2-2
CASSHPSGLAKNIQYF,TGTGCCAGCAGCCACCCTAGCGGGCTAGCCAAAAACATTCAGTACTTC,TRBV7-2,TRBD2,NA,16,TRBJ2-4
CASSTRDRAQPVGTQYF,TGTGCCAGCAGTACCCGCGACAGGGCCCAACCAGTGGGGACCCAGTACTTC,TRBV28,TRBD1,few,17,TRBJ2-5
CASSALGGFRPQHF,TGTGCCAGCAGCGCTTTAGGGGGCTTCAGACCCCAGCATTTT,TRBV7-6,TRBD1,NA,14,TRBJ1-5
CASRTGGPQEPYEQYF,TGTGCCAGCCGAACTGGGGGCCCTCAGGAACCCTACGAGCAGTACTTC,TRBV2,NA,NA,16,TRBJ2-7
CASSQGWGTGQGAGGYTF,TGTGCCAGCAGCCAAGGTTGGGGAACGGGACAGGGGGCAGGTGGCTACACCTTC,TRBV14,TRBD1,NA,18,TRBJ1-2
CASSLGLAGGLRSSYEQYF,TGTGCCAGCAGTTTAGGACTAGCGGGAGGCCTAAGGAGCTCCTACGAGCAGTACTTC,TRBV27,TRBD2,NA,19,TRBJ2-7
CASSQDRVNSPLHF,TGTGCCAGCAGCCAGGACAGGGTGAATTCACCCCTCCACTTT,TRBV11-2,TRBD1,NA,14,TRBJ1-6
CASSQIAGAYNEQFF,TGTGCCAGCAGCCAAATAGCGGGAGCTTACAATGAGCAGTTCTTC,TRBV5-4,TRBD2,once,15,TRBJ2-1
CASSLTSNTGELFF,TGTGCCAGCAGCCTAACCTCGAACACCGGGGAGCTGTTTTTT,TRBV13,NA,NA,14,TRBJ2-2
CASTGTGGNQPQHF,TGTGCCAGCACTGGGACAGGGGGCAATCAGCCCCAGCATTTT,TRBV6-5,TRBD1,NA,14,TRBJ1-5
CASSFGTGVSPLHF,TGTGCCAGCAGCTTTGGGACAGGGGTATCCCCCCTCCACTTT,TRBV7-8,TRBD1,few,14,TRBJ1-6
CASSSGGSSYNEQFF,TGCGCCAGCAGCTCAGGGGGTTCGTCCTACAATGAGCAGTTCTTC,TRBV5-1,TRBD1,once,15,TRBJ2-1
CASSQGIRSLHF,TGTGCCAGCAGTCAGGGTATCCGATCCCTCCACTTT,TRBV28,NA,NA,12,TRBJ1-6
CASSLARGRGFYEQYF,TGTGCCAGCTCACTAGCGAGGGGGCGCGGGTTCTACGAGCAGTACTTC,TRBV18,TRBD1,NA,16,TRBJ2-7
CASSTTLSSYNEQFF,TGTGCCAGCAGCACGACTTTGAGCTCCTACAATGAGCAGTTCTTC,TRBV6-5,NA,NA,15,TRBJ2-1
CASIPPGLAVYEQYF,TGTGCCAGCATCCCACCGGGGCTAGCGGTCTACGAGCAGTACTTC,TRBV7-9,TRBD2,NA,15,TRBJ2-7
CASSLTDRAIYGYTF,TGTGCCAGCAGCTTAACCGACAGGGCCATCTATGGCTACACCTTC,TRBV7-9,TRBD1,few,15,TRBJ1-2
CASSSPRTGYNQPQHF,TGTGCCAGCAGCTCACCCCGGACAGGGTACAATCAGCCCCAGCATTTT,TRBV7-8,TRBD1,NA,16,TRBJ1-5
CASSQAGTQFF,TGCGCCAGCAGCCAAGCGGGAACGCAGTTCTTC,TRBV4-1,NA,NA,11,TRBJ2-1
CASSPAGTSNTGELFF,TGTGCCAGCAGCCCCGCCGGGACATCGAACACCGGGGAGCTGTTTTTT,TRBV9,NA,NA,16,TRBJ2-2
CASSQEGGAGTDTQYF,TGTGCCAGCAGCCAAGAAGGGGGGGCCGGGACAGATACGCAGTATTTT,TRBV4-2,NA,NA,16,TRBJ2-3
CASSQEEGQGVGYTF,TGCGCCAGCAGCCAAGAGGAAGGACAGGGTGTTGGCTACACCTTC,TRBV4-1,TRBD1,NA,15,TRBJ1-2
CASSARVITGELFF,TGTGCCAGCAGTGCGCGAGTCATCACCGGGGAGCTGTTTTTT,TRBV25-1,NA,NA,14,TRBJ2-2
CASSYRDRGPTEAFF,TGTGCCAGCAGTTACCGGGACAGGGGGCCCACTGAAGCTTTCTTT,TRBV6-6,TRBD1,few,15,TRBJ1-1
CASSSGPGQGRWYF,TGTGCCAGCAGTTCGGGGCCGGGACAGGGGAGGTGGTACTTC,TRBV28,TRBD1,once,14,TRBJ2-7
CASSESAGGRHEQFF,TGTGCCAGCAGTGAATCTGCGGGAGGGCGGCATGAGCAGTTCTTC,TRBV6-1,TRBD2,NA,15,TRBJ2-1
CASSPDISGNTIYF,TGTGCCAGCAGCCCGGACATTTCTGGAAACACCATATATTTT,TRBV5-6,NA,NA,14,TRBJ1-3
CASSFTGQRGDTQYF,TGTGCCAGCAGCTTTACGGGACAGAGAGGGGATACGCAGTATTTT,TRBV7-2,TRBD1,NA,15,TRBJ2-3
CASSQAPSADTQYF,TGTGCCAGCAGCCAAGCGCCTTCGGCAGATACGCAGTATTTT,TRBV4-2,NA,NA,14,TRBJ2-3
CARGGDRGFEQFF,TGTGCCAGAGGGGGGGACAGGGGATTTGAGCAGTTCTTC,TRBV30,TRBD1,NA,13,TRBJ2-1
CASSLWGGRTDTQYF,TGCGCCAGCAGCTTGTGGGGGGGGCGGACAGATACGCAGTATTTT,TRBV5-1,NA,NA,15,TRBJ2-3
CASSPGAERWETQYF,TGTGCCAGCAGCCCAGGGGCGGAGAGGTGGGAGACCCAGTACTTC,TRBV11-2,NA,NA,15,TRBJ2-5
CASSEQGTDTQYF,TGTGCCAGCAGTGAACAGGGCACAGATACGCAGTATTTT,TRBV6-4,NA,medium-sized,13,TRBJ2-3
CASSLSSHPGQGSYEQYF,TGTGCCAGCAGTTTATCCTCCCATCCGGGACAGGGCTCCTACGAGCAGTACTTC,TRBV28,TRBD1,few,18,TRBJ2-7
CASRVTGASYEQHF,TGTGCCAGCAGAGTTACAGGGGCCTCCTACGAGCAGCACTTC,TRBV6-5,TRBD1,NA,14,TRBJ2-7